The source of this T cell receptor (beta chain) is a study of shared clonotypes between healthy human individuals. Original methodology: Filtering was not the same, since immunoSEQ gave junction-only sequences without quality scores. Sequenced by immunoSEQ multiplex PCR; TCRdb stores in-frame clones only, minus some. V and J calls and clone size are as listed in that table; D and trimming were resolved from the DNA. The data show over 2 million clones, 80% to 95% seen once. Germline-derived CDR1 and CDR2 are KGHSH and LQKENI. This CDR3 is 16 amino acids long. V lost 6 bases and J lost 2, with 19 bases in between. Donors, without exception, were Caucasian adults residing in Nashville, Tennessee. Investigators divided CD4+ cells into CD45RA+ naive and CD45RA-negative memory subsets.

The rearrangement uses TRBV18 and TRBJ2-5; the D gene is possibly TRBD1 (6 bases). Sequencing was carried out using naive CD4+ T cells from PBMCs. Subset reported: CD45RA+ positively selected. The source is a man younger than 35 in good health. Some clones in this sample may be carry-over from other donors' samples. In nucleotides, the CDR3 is TGTGCCAGCTCGGGGATTCAAGGGGGACCTCAAGAGACCCAGTACTTC. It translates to CASSGIQGGPQETQYF.